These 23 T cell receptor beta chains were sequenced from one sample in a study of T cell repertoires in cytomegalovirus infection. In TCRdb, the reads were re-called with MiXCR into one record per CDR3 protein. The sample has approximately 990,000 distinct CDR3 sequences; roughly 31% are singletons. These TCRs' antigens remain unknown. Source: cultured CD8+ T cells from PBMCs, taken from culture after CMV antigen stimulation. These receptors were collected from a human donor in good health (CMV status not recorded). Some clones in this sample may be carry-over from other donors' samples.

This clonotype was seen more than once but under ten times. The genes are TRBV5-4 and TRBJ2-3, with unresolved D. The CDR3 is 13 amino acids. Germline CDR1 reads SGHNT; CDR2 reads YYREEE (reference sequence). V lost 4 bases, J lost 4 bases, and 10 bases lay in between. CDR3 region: CASSPLPADTQYF. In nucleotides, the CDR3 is TGTGCCAGCAGCCCACTTCCGGCAGATACGCAGTATTTT.

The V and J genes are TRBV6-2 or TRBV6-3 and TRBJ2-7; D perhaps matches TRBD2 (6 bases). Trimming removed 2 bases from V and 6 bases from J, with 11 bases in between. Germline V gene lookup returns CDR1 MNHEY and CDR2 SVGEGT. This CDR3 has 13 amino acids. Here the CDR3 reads CASSYVEGGEQYV. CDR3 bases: TGTGCCAGCAGTTACGTGGAGGGCGGCGAGCAGTACGTC.

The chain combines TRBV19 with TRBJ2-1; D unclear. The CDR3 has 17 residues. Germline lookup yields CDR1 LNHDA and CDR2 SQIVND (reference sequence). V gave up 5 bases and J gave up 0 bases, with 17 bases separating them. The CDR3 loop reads CASSAWTRASSYNEQFF. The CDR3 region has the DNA TGTGCCAGTAGTGCCTGGACCCGGGCCAGCTCCTACAATGAGCAGTTCTTC.

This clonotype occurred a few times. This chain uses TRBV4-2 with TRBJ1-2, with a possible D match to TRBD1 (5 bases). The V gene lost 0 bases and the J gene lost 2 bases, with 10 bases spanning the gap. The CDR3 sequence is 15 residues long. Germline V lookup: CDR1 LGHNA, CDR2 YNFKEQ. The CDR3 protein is CASSQEQGSNYGYTF. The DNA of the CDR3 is TGTGCCAGCAGCCAAGAGCAGGGCAGCAACTATGGCTACACCTTC.

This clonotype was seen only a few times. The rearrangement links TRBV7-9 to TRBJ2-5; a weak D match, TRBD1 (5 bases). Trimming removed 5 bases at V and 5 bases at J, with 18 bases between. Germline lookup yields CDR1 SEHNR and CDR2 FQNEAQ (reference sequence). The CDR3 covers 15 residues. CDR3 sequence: CASSPPKGSGETQYF. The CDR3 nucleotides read TGTGCCAGCAGCCCCCCCAAGGGCTCAGGGGAGACCCAGTACTTC.

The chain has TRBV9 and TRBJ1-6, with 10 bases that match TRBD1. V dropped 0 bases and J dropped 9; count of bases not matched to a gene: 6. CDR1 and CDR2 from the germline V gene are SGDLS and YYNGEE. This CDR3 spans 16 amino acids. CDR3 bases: TGTGCCAGCAGCGTAGATGGGACAGGGGCGACTTCACCCCTCCACTTT. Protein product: CASSVDGTGATSPLHF.

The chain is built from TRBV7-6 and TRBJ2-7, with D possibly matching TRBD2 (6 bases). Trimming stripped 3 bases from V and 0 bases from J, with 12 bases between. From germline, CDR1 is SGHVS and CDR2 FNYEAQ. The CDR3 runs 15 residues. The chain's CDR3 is CASSFPASDSYEQYF. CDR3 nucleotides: TGTGCCAGCAGCTTTCCCGCTAGCGACTCCTACGAGCAGTACTTC.

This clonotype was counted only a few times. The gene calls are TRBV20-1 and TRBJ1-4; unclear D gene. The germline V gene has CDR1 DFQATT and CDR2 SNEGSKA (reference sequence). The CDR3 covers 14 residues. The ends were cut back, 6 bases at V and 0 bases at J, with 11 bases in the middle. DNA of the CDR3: TGCAGTGCCCCCTCAGGATCAACTAATGAAAAACTGTTTTTT. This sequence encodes CSAPSGSTNEKLFF.

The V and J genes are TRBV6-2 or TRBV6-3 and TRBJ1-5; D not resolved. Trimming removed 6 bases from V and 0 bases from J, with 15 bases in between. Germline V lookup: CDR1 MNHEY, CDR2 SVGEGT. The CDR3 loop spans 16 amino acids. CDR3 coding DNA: TGTGCCAGCAGCGCGAACCGAAACCCTAGCAATCAGCCCCAGCATTTT. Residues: CASSANRNPSNQPQHF.

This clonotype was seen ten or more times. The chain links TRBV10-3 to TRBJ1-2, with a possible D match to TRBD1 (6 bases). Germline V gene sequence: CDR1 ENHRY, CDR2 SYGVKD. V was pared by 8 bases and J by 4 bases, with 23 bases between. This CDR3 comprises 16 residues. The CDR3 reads CAIGERGDVRSYGYTF. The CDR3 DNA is TGTGCCATCGGAGAAAGGGGGGATGTAAGGAGCTATGGCTACACCTTC.

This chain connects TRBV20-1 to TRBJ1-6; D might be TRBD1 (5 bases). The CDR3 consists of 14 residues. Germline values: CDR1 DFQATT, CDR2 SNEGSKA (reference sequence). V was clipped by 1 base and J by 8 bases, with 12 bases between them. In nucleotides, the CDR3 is TGCAGTGCTAGAGGGGCAGGGTGGGATTCACCCCTCCACTTT. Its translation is CSARGAGWDSPLHF.

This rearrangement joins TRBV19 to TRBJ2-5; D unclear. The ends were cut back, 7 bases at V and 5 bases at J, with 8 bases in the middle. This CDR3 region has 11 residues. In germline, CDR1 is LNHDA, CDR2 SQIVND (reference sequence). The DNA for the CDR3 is TGTGCCAGTACCATCTCGGAGACCCAGTACTTC. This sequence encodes CASTISETQYF.

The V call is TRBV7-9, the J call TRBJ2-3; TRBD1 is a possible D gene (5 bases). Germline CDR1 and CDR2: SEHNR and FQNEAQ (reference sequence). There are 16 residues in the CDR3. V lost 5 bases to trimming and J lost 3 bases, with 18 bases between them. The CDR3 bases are TGTGCCAGCAGCCCGCTGGCATGGGGCATGACAGATACGCAGTATTTT. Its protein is CASSPLAWGMTDTQYF. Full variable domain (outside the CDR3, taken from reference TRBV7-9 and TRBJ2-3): DTGVSQNPRHKITKRGQNVTFRCDPISEHNRLYWYRQTLGQGPEFLTYFQNEAQLEKSRLLSDRFSAERPKGSFSTLEIQRTEQGDSAMYLCASSPLAWGMTDTQYFGPGTRLTVL.

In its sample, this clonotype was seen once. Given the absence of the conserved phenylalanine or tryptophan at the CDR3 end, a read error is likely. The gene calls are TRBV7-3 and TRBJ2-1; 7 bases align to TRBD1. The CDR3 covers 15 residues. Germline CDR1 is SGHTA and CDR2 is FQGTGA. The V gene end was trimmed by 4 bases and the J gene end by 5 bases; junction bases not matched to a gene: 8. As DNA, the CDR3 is TGTGCCAGCAGCTCCCCCCCAGACAGGGACAATGAGCAGTTCCTC. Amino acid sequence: CASSSPPDRDNEQFL.

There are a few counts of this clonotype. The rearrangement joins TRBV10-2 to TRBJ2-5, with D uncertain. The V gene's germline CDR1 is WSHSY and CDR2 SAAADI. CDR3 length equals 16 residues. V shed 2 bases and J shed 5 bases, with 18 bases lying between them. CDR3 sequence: CASSESSGGGLETQYF. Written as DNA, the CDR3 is TGCGCCAGCAGTGAGAGTAGTGGCGGCGGCTTGGAGACCCAGTACTTC.

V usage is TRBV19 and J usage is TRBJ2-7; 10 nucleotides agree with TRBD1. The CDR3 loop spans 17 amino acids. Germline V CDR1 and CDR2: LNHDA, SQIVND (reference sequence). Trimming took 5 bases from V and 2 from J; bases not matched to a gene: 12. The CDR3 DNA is TGTGCCAGTAGTCCCCCTCCGGGACAGGGGATGGCCTACGAGCAGTACTTC. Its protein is CASSPPPGQGMAYEQYF.

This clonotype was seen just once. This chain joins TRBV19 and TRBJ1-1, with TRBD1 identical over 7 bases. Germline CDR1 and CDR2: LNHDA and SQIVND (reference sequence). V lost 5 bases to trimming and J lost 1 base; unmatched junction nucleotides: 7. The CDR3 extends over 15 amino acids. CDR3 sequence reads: CASSLPTGWNTEAFF. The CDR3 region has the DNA TGTGCCAGTAGTCTACCGACAGGGTGGAACACTGAAGCTTTCTTT.

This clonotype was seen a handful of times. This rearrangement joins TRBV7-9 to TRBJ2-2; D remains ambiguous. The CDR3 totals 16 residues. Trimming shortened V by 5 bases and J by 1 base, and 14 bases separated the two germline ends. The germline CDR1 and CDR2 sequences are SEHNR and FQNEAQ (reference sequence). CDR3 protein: CASSPRFGLNTGELFF. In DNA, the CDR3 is TGTGCCAGCAGCCCCCGGTTTGGGCTGAACACCGGGGAGCTGTTTTTT.

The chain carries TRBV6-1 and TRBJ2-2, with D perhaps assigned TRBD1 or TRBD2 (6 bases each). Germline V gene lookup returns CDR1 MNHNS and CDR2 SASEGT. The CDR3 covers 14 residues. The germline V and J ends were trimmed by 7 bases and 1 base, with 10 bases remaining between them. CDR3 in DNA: TGTGCCAGCAACGGGGGCATGAACACCGGGGAGCTGTTTTTT. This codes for CASNGGMNTGELFF.

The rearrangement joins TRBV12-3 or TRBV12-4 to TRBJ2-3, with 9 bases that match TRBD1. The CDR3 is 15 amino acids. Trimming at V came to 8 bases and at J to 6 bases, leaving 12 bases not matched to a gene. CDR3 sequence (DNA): TGTGCCAGCGCAACGGAGACAGGGGGAGGGGATACGCAGTATTTT. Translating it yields CASATETGGGDTQYF.

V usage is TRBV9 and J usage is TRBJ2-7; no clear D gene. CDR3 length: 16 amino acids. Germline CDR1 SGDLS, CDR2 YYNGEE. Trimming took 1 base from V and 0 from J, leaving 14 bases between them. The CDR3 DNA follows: TGTGCCAGCAGCGTAAGTGGGGTCTCCAGCTCCTACGAGCAGTACTTC. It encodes CASSVSGVSSSYEQYF.

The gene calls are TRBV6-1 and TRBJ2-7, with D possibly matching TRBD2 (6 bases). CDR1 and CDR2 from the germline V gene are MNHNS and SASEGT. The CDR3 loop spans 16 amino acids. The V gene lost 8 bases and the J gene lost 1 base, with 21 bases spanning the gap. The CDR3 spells CASSVYASGGSYEQYV. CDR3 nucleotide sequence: TGTGCCAGCTCAGTCTATGCCAGTGGAGGGTCCTACGAGCAGTACGTC.

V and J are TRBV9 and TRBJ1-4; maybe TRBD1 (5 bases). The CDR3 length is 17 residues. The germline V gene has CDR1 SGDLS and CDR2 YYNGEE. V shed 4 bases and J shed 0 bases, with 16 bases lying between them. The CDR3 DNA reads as TGTGCCAGCAGCATTTCCACGGGACGGTCAACTAATGAAAAACTGTTTTTT. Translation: CASSISTGRSTNEKLFF.